Following are 29 T cell receptor beta chains from one sample sequenced in a study of shared clonotypes between healthy human individuals. Only in-frame clones appear in the TCRdb table, and some are missing; sequencing was by immunoSEQ multiplex PCR. The table includes about 2 million clones, about 95% detected once. Naive CD8 cells, CD45RO-negative and positively selected for CCR7, excluded terminally differentiated effector memory CD45RA+ cells. The sequenced material came from naive CD8+ T cells sorted from blood. These TCRs come from a man aged 18-30 years in good health.

This clone was seen once. The chain combines TRBV28 with TRBJ1-2; 10 positions match TRBD1. Germline CDR1 and CDR2: MDHEN and SYDVKM. There are 13 residues in the CDR3. J was trimmed by 7 bases and V by 7 bases; bases with no gene match: 6. CDR3 loop: CASTLRTGGGYTF. The DNA of the CDR3 is TGTGCCAGCACCCTCAGGACAGGGGGTGGCTACACCTTC.

Of note for this clone: Additional DNA sequences in this sample encode the identical CDR3. The chain uses TRBV4-3 and TRBJ2-7, with TRBD1 matching 7 bases. The germline V gene encodes CDR1 LGHNA and CDR2 YSLEER. The CDR3 sequence is 14 residues long. With V trimmed by 3 bases and J by 3 bases, 5 bases remained unmatched. CDR3 residues: CASSQETGVYEQYF. CDR3 bases: TGCGCCAGCAGCCAGGAAACAGGGGTCTACGAGCAGTACTTC.

V is TRBV13 and J is TRBJ1-1, with 8 bases matching TRBD1. V shed 8 bases, J shed 1 base, and the junction held 6 bases outside the gene matches. The CDR3 extends over 14 amino acids. Germline CDR1 PRHDT, CDR2 FYEKMQ (reference sequence). CDR3 region: CASAGGPGNTEAFF. As DNA, the CDR3 is TGTGCCAGCGCAGGGGGCCCGGGGAACACTGAAGCTTTCTTT.

V usage is TRBV4-1 and J usage is TRBJ2-5, with 7 bases fitting TRBD2. The J call may be faulty, since TRBJ2-7 better matches the DNA end. This CDR3 has 14 amino acids. Looked up from germline, CDR1 is MGHRA and CDR2 is YSYEKL. The CDR3 DNA sequence: TGCGCCAGCAGCCCCGCATTGGGGGGGTACGAGCAGTACTTC. Residues: CASSPALGGYEQYF.

In its sample, this clone was seen a few times. The chain couples TRBV4-1 to TRBJ1-6; no clear D. CDR1 and CDR2 from the germline V gene are MGHRA and YSYEKL. Trimming stripped 0 bases from V and 7 bases from J, with 7 bases between. The CDR3 loop spans 14 amino acids. Written as DNA, the CDR3 is TGCGCCAGCAGCCAAGAAGGGCAAAATTCACCCCTCCACTTT. Residues: CASSQEGQNSPLHF.

V gene TRBV6-1 combines with J gene TRBJ2-7, with 8 positions matching TRBD1. Per the germline V gene, CDR1 is MNHNS and CDR2 is SASEGT. J lost 3 bases, V lost 3 bases, and 10 bases had no gene match. This CDR3 comprises 16 residues. CDR3 amino acids: CASSESDRGFGYEQYF. The CDR3 DNA reads TGTGCCAGCAGTGAGTCTGACAGGGGCTTCGGCTACGAGCAGTACTTC.

Turning to this clone: This sample also contains other DNA sequences that code for the same CDR3. CDR3 amino acids: CASSWDGTYEQYF. CDR3 DNA: TGTGCCAGCAGCTGGGACGGAACCTACGAGCAGTACTTC. The chain combines TRBV11-2 with TRBJ2-7, with D possibly being TRBD1 or TRBD2 (5 bases each). CDR1 and CDR2 (germline): SGHAT, FQNNGV. V shed 4 bases and J shed 2 bases, with 9 bases lying between them. The CDR3 has 13 residues. The full variable domain, in which reference TRBV11-2 and TRBJ2-7 provide the parts outside the CDR3, is EAGVAQSPRYKIIEKRQSVAFWCNPISGHATLYWYQQILGQGPKLLIQFQNNGVVDDSQLPKDRFSAERLKGVDSTLKIQPAKLEDSAVYLCASSWDGTYEQYFGPGTRLTVT.

This clone was recorded a few times. The same CDR3 can be traced to other DNA sequences in this sample. This chain uses TRBV6-5 with TRBJ1-1, with D possibly being TRBD1 (5 bases). The CDR3 contains 13 residues. CDR1 MNHEY and CDR2 SVGAGI come from the germline V gene. Trimming cost V 0 bases and J 4 bases, with 6 bases left between them. Written as DNA, the CDR3 is TGTGCCAGCAGTTACTCGGGGGGCACTGAAGCTTTCTTT. This codes for CASSYSGGTEAFF.

In this sample, this clone turned up once. V usage is TRBV6-6 and J usage is TRBJ2-1; D gene ambiguous. CDR1 and CDR2 from the germline V gene are MNHNY and SVGAGI (reference sequence). Trimming left V 2 bases short and J 3 bases short, with 2 bases between. This CDR3 contains 12 residues. CDR3 sequence reads: CASSYNYNEQFF. The CDR3 region has the DNA TGTGCCAGCAGTTACAACTACAATGAGCAGTTCTTC.

As for this clone: Other DNA sequences in this specimen translate into the identical CDR3. This chain uses TRBV7-9 with TRBJ2-7; no clear D gene. Germline V gives CDR1 SEHNR, CDR2 FQNEAQ (reference sequence). The CDR3 is made up of 12 amino acids. V lost 4 bases and J lost 6, with 10 bases in between. The CDR3 spells CASSSSLGEQYF. In nucleotides, the CDR3 is TGTGCCAGCAGCTCAAGTCTGGGCGAGCAGTACTTC.

This sequence joins TRBV5-1 and TRBJ1-4, with TRBD1 matching over 8 bases. V shed 3 bases and J 8 bases; nucleotides not matched to a gene: 3. Germline V CDR1 and CDR2: SGHRS, YFSETQ. The CDR3 sequence is 13 residues long. CDR3 amino acids: CASSSDRAEKLFF. The DNA for the CDR3 is TGCGCCAGCAGCTCGGACAGGGCGGAAAAACTGTTTTTT. Supplemented by reference TRBV5-1 and TRBJ1-4, the full variable domain reads KAGVTQTPRYLIKTRGQQVTLSCSPISGHRSVSWYQQTPGQGLQFLFEYFSETQRNKGNFPGRFSGRQFSNSRSEMNVSTLELGDSALYLCASSSDRAEKLFFGSGTQLSVL.

V and J are TRBV27 and TRBJ1-1; tentatively, D is TRBD1 (6 bases). Germline CDR1 MNHEY, CDR2 SMNVEV (reference sequence). The CDR3 has 15 amino acids. V dropped 5 bases and J dropped 4 bases, with 17 bases sitting between them. CDR3 coding DNA: TGTGCCAGCAGTCCGCGCTCACAGGGCCTCACTGAAGCTTTCTTT. Its translation is CASSPRSQGLTEAFF.

On this clone itself: This sample includes further DNA sequences coding for the same CDR3. This rearrangement joins TRBV28 to TRBJ1-1; D uncertain. Germline V lookup: CDR1 MDHEN, CDR2 SYDVKM. The CDR3 is made up of 12 amino acids. The V and J ends lost 3 bases and 5 bases respectively, with 7 bases between them. The CDR3 here is CASSLVGTEAFF. DNA of the CDR3: TGTGCCAGCAGTTTGGTTGGGACTGAAGCTTTCTTT.

V is TRBV11-2 and J is TRBJ1-6, with D tentatively TRBD1 (6 bases). V was clipped by 5 bases and J by 3 bases, with 14 bases between them. The CDR3 runs to 16 residues. Germline-derived CDR1 and CDR2 are SGHAT and FQNNGV. Here the CDR3 reads CASSGEDSSYNSPLHF. As DNA, the CDR3 is TGTGCCAGCAGCGGCGAGGACAGCAGCTATAATTCACCCCTCCACTTT.

The chain recombines TRBV2 with TRBJ1-4; perhaps TRBD1 as D (5 bases). CDR1 is SNHLY, CDR2 FYNNEI, per germline. Trimming pared 6 bases from V and 5 bases from J, leaving 13 bases between. The CDR3 has 14 residues. CDR3 bases: TGTGCCAGCAGCCAGGGAGGGGAGAATGAAAAACTGTTTTTT. Protein: CASSQGGENEKLFF. Based on the CDR3 plus reference TRBV2 and TRBJ1-4, the full variable domain is EPEVTQTPSHQVTQMGQEVILRCVPISNHLYFYWYRQILGQKVEFLVSFYNNEISEKSEIFDDQFSVERPDGSNFTLKIRSTKLEDSAMYFCASSQGGENEKLFFGSGTQLSVL.

CDR3 DNA: TGTGCCAGCAGCTTATATACAGGGAGAACGAGCAATCAGCCCCAGCATTTT. Residues: CASSLYTGRTSNQPQHF. The chain couples TRBV7-8 to TRBJ1-5; weak D call: TRBD1 (6 bases). Germline V gene sequence: CDR1 SGHVS, CDR2 FQNEAQ. The CDR3 loop spans 17 amino acids. The V gene lost 2 bases and the J gene lost 1 base, with 15 bases spanning the gap.

The CDR3 loop is CASSLEEGLHNEKLFF. The CDR3 coding sequence is TGTGCCAGCAGTCTCGAAGAGGGACTCCATAATGAAAAACTGTTTTTT. V and J are TRBV28 and TRBJ1-4, with a tentative D call TRBD1 (5 bases). The ends were cut back, 5 bases at V and 4 bases at J, with 17 bases in the middle. The length of the CDR3 is 16 residues. Germline loops: CDR1 MDHEN, CDR2 SYDVKM.

The rearrangement links TRBV2 to TRBJ2-1, with TRBD2 identical over 8 bases. V lost 0 bases and J lost 3; bases outside the gene matches: 4. This CDR3 has 16 residues. CDR1 and CDR2 (germline): SNHLY, FYNNEI. This CDR3 reads CASSEALTSGYNEQFF. In DNA form, the CDR3 reads TGTGCCAGCAGTGAAGCGCTTACTAGCGGCTACAATGAGCAGTTCTTC.

The rearrangement links TRBV4-1 to TRBJ2-1, with TRBD1 as a possible D gene (5 bases). This CDR3 has 14 residues. The V end was cut by 5 bases, the J end by 7 bases, with 15 bases between. The germline gives CDR1 MGHRA, CDR2 YSYEKL. CDR3 in amino acids: CASSEVGEINEQFF. The CDR3 nucleotides are TGCGCCAGCAGCGAAGTAGGGGAAATTAATGAGCAGTTCTTC.

This chain's CDR3 is CASSYSRGQSYEQYF. In DNA, the CDR3 is TGTGCCAGCAGTTACTCCCGAGGCCAGAGTTACGAGCAGTACTTC. This chain links TRBV6-5 with TRBJ2-7; D is unresolved. CDR3 length: 15 residues. The germline gives CDR1 MNHEY, CDR2 SVGAGI. Trimming removed 0 bases at V and 4 bases at J, with 13 bases between.

The rearrangement joins TRBV4-1 to TRBJ1-6, with TRBD1 as a possible D gene (5 bases). The CDR3 has 17 amino acids. Germline V gene data show CDR1 as MGHRA and CDR2 as YSYEKL. The V gene lost 0 bases and the J gene lost 7 bases, with 16 bases spanning the gap. CDR3 sequence (DNA): TGCGCCAGCAGCCAAGAGGCCGGGCGGCAGGGAAATTCACCCCTCCACTTT. Amino acid sequence: CASSQEAGRQGNSPLHF.

For the CDR3, the DNA is TGTGCCTGGAGCCGGGTAGGGGGGCCCTACGAGCAGTACTTC. It specifies CAWSRVGGPYEQYF. This chain joins TRBV30 and TRBJ2-7; possibly TRBD1 or TRBD2 for D (6 bases each). Germline loops: CDR1 GTSNPN, CDR2 SVGIG (reference sequence). With 3 bases removed from V and 2 bases from J, the gap between germline ends came to 14 bases. The length of the CDR3 is 14 residues.

The chain joins TRBV21-1 to TRBJ1-5. TRBV21-1 is classified as a pseudogene. This CDR3 spans 18 amino acids. CDR3 loop: CASSKALTEHYSNQPQHF. The DNA for the CDR3 is TGTGCCAGCAGCAAAGCGCTGACGGAACACTATAGCAATCAGCCCCAGCATTTT.

The chain links TRBV13 to TRBJ1-2; D gene uncertain. This CDR3 is 14 amino acids long. The germline V gene encodes CDR1 PRHDT and CDR2 FYEKMQ (reference sequence). V gave up 5 bases and J gave up 2 bases, with 12 bases separating them. The CDR3 spells CASSGSPENYGYTF. CDR3 DNA sequence: TGTGCCAGCAGCGGGAGCCCAGAAAACTATGGCTACACCTTC.

This sequence joins TRBV27 and TRBJ2-7; 9 bases align to TRBD1. CDR1 is MNHEY and CDR2 is SMNVEV in the germline V gene (reference sequence). V dropped 5 bases and J dropped 0; count of bases not matched to a gene: 8. The CDR3 is 16 amino acids. The CDR3 DNA is TGTGCCAGCAGTCGCCTTCCACAGGGGGCCTCCTACGAGCAGTACTTC. Its translation is CASSRLPQGASYEQYF.

V gene TRBV6-5 combines with J gene TRBJ2-7, with 9 bases lining up with TRBD1. Germline values: CDR1 MNHEY, CDR2 SVGAGI. Losses at the gene ends were 2 bases for V and 5 bases for J; bases not matched to a gene: 4. This CDR3 contains 14 residues. The CDR3: CASSYGQGRNEQYF. CDR3 nucleotides: TGTGCCAGCAGTTACGGACAGGGGCGGAACGAGCAGTACTTC.

The chain combines TRBV6-1 with TRBJ2-1; D call uncertain. CDR3 length equals 12 residues. Per the germline V gene, CDR1 is MNHNS and CDR2 is SASEGT. The ends were cut back, 8 bases at V and 4 bases at J, with 9 bases in the middle. The CDR3 loop is CASLYGYNEQFF. CDR3 nucleotide sequence: TGTGCCAGCCTCTACGGTTACAATGAGCAGTTCTTC.

The chain links TRBV27 to TRBJ1-1; a weak D match, TRBD1 (5 bases). The germline CDR1 and CDR2 sequences are MNHEY and SMNVEV (reference sequence). V lost 5 bases to trimming and J lost 1 base, with 20 bases between them. The CDR3 extends over 17 amino acids. The CDR3 sequence is CASSPSVGDRKNTEAFF. DNA for the CDR3: TGTGCCAGCAGTCCTTCAGTGGGGGACCGTAAGAACACTGAAGCTTTCTTT.

The chain employs TRBV6-6 and TRBJ2-1; 12 nucleotides align to TRBD2. The CDR3 spans 16 residues. The germline gives CDR1 MNHNY, CDR2 SVGAGI (reference sequence). After removal of 7 bases from V and 8 bases from J, the junction contained 12 bases not matched to a gene. The CDR3 nucleotides are TGTGCCAGCACCACCCTAGGACTAGCGGGACCGGATGAGCAGTTCTTC. Amino acid sequence: CASTTLGLAGPDEQFF.